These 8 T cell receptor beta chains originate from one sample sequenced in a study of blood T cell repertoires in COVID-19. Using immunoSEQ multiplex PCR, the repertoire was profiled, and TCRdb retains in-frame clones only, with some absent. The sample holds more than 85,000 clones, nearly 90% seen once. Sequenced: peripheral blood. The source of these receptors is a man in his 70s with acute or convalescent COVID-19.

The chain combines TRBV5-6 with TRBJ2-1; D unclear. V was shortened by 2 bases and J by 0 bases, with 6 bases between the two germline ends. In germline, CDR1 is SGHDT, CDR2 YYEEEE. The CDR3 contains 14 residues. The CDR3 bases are TGTGCCAGCAGCTTTAGAGCCTCCTACAATGAGCAGTTCTTC. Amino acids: CASSFRASYNEQFF.

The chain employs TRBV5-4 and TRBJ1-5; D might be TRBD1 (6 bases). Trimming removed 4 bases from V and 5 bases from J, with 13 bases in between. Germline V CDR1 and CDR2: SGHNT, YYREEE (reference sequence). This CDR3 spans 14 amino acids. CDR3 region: CASSVQGDDQPQHF. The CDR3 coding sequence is TGTGCCAGCAGCGTACAGGGAGATGATCAGCCCCAGCATTTT.

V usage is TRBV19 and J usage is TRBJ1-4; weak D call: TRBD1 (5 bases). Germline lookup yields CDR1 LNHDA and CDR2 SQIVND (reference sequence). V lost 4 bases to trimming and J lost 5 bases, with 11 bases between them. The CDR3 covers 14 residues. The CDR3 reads CASSSRGGNEKLFF. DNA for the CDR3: TGTGCCAGTAGTAGTAGGGGAGGGAATGAAAAACTGTTTTTT. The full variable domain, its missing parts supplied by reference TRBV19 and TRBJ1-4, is DGGITQSPKYLFRKEGQNVTLSCEQNLNHDAMYWYRQDPGQGLRLIYYSQIVNDFQKGDIAEGYSVSREKKESFPLTVTSAQKNPTAFYLCASSSRGGNEKLFFGSGTQLSVL.

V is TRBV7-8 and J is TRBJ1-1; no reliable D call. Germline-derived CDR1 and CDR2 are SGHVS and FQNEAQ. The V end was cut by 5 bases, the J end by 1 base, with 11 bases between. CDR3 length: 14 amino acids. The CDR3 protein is CASSLTPGNTEAFF. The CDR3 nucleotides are TGTGCCAGCAGCCTGACCCCAGGGAACACTGAAGCTTTCTTT.

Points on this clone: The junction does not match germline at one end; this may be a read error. CDR3 residues: CASNLNGLAGASNTGELFF. CDR3 sequence (DNA): TGTGCCAGCAATTTAAATGGACTAGCGGGGGCCTCGAACACCGGGGAGCTGTTTTTT. The V call is TRBV28, the J call TRBJ2-2, with 13 nucleotides matching TRBD2. This CDR3 contains 19 residues. Looked up from germline, CDR1 is MDHEN and CDR2 is SYDVKM.

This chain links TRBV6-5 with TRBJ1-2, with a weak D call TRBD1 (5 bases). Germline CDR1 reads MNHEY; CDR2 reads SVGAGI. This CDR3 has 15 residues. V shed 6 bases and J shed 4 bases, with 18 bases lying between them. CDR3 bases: TGTGCCAGCAGCCGGGCCAGGGTAGGGGCCTATGGCTACACCTTC. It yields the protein CASSRARVGAYGYTF.

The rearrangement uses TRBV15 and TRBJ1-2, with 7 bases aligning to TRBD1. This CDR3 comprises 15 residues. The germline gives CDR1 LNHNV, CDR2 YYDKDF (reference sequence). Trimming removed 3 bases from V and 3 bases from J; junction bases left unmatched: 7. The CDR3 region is CATSRGGQFDYGYTF. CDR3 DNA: TGTGCCACCAGCAGGGGGGGACAGTTCGACTATGGCTACACCTTC.

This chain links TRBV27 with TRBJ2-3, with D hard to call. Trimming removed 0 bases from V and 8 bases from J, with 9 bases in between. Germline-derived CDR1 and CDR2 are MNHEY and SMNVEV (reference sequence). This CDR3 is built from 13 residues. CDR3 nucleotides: TGTGCCAGCAGTTTATCGAGGCCGGGTACGCAGTATTTT. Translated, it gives CASSLSRPGTQYF.